This T cell receptor beta chain was identified in a study of identical twins. Unique molecular identifiers were in the cDNA, with template-switch universal primer binding. TCRdb used MiXCR to reprocess the 5' RACE reads, holding one entry per CDR3 protein. The sample has approximately 700,000 distinct CDR3 sequences, around 6% seen once; the top ten hold about 2%. The length of the CDR3 is 15 residues. Germline CDR1 and CDR2: KGHDR and SFDVKD. Between the trimmed V and J ends, which lost 2 bases and 0 bases, there was a span of 4 bases. General study results and limits: Cross-sectional statistical analysis, not tracking of the same donors, underpinned the conclusions. Fewer insertions marked abundant cord blood beta clonotypes; young adult naive trended weakly, memory not at all.

In its sample, this clonotype was seen many times. What it binds is unknown. The sequencing input was naive T cells sorted from blood. The chain couples TRBV24-1 to TRBJ2-6; D not resolved. The TCR was taken from a young man in good health. CDR3 region: CATSDSDSGANVLTF. In nucleotides, the CDR3 is TGTGCCACCAGTGATTCCGACTCTGGGGCCAACGTCCTGACTTTC.